The entry that follows covers one T cell receptor beta chain sequence. Its antigen remains undetermined. No much larger clone exists at a distance of one base, and base qualities are not known. The data derive from a study of T cells in Graves' hyperthyroidism and ophthalmopathy (dated by TCRdb to between 2018 and 2021). Notes on the research overall: Peripheral blood samples were taken at the time of initial diagnosis, prior to any treatment. To identify TCR V-J signatures that set the groups apart, the researchers used a discovery cohort of roughly 100 patients, made up of approximately 43 with Graves' ophthalmopathy and about 55 with stable Graves' hyperthyroidism. Prospective prediction of ophthalmopathy was tested in an independent validation cohort consisting of 18 hyperthyroidism patients and around 17 patients who later progressed to ophthalmopathy. The 100 discovery patients were divided at random into training and test sets in a 7:3 ratio. In about 6 Graves' hyperthyroidism patients, the study also compared T-cell repertoires from thyroid tissue with T-cell repertoires from blood. After blood sampling, hyperthyroidism patients were treated with methimazole at a starting dose of 30 mg daily, and ophthalmopathy patients were treated with high-dose intravenous methylprednisolone. The paper describes TCR Vbeta CDR3 sequencing of some 130 peripheral blood samples, made up of some 40 ophthalmopathy patients, some 76 hyperthyroidism patients and 17 progressor patients.

The investigation overall reported the following: Ophthalmopathy was separated from stable hyperthyroidism by a 13 V-J signature model, with 87.88% sensitivity and roughly 81% specificity obtained in cross-validation and 80%/75% obtained in testing. Blood samples also contained most of the expanded thyroid clonotypes (frequency above 0.001), which suggests that blood repertoires may reflect thyroid immune responses. No statistical method was used to set the sample size in advance, and investigators knew the group allocation. In validation, the model predicted progression to ophthalmopathy with over 65% sensitivity and around 72% specificity, a median of about six months before onset.

Ophthalmopathy patients had moderately to severely active disease, with a Clinical Activity Score of 3 or more, a NOSPECS grade of 4 or more, and a disease duration of less than 3 months. Any patient with an uncontrolled infection, another autoimmune disease, pregnancy or lactation was excluded. Clinical symptoms, serum thyroxine and TRAb, thyroid ultrasound, and orbital computed tomography formed the basis for the diagnoses. PBMCs were separated from roughly 9.3 ml of fresh peripheral blood using Ficoll-Paque density gradient centrifugation. Trizol reagent was used to extract total RNA, and RNA quality was then checked on an Agilent 2100 Bioanalyzer. Amplification of TCR beta CDR3 regions was carried out from RNA transcripts. The TCR CDR3 was subjected to a first round of RT-PCR using the HTBI primer set and the Qiagen OneStep RT-PCR kit. A second multiplex PCR round built the libraries, followed by size selection and purification. Libraries were sequenced paired-end with 100 bp reads on an Illumina HiSeq2000. As for the original processing: SOAPnuke was used to process the raw data, removing reads that contained adapters or uncalled bases, had a mean Phred below 15, or lacked an exact match to the constant primer or identifier. COPE v1.2.5 was used to merge the high-quality paired reads, and each unique nucleotide sequence was defined as a clonotype. MiTCR v1.1 was used to align clonotypes to the IMGT TRBV, TRBD and TRBJ reference segments. The analysis included only V-J combinations with a frequency above 0.0001, which together covered approximately 99% of the repertoires. A TCS score was defined as the ratio of F50 (clonal expansion) to E x V (chaos), with BLOSUM62-based TCRdist applied between CDR3 peptides within each V-J. Welch's t-statistics and random forest reduced some 510 V-J features to under 15, which were used in a naive Bayes classifier (R e1071). TCRdb reprocessed the public reads (quality trimming at Q25 with fastp, clone calling with MiXCR) and kept in-frame beta chains. Entries are consolidated by CDR3 protein sequence, retaining the most common genes and DNA. TCRdb, not the authors, supplied the V and J calls. The sample profile shows a few hundred thousand distinct CDR3 sequences; roughly 15% of them were found once. The leading ten clones occupy under 25% of the sample.

From its cysteine to its phenylalanine, the CDR3 spans 15 amino acids. Just the 45-base CDR3 DNA is kept, in frame starting at base 1. Unmatched junction bases come to 8, with V trimmed by 2 bases and J by 5 bases. Per the germline V gene (reference sequence), SGHNT is the CDR1 and YYREEE is the CDR2. The sequence came from a woman aged 55-75 years with Graves' ophthalmopathy. The sequence links TRBV5-4 to TRBJ2-5; 8 nucleotides in the junction match TRBD2. The sample was blood. In nucleotides, the sequence is TGTGCCAGCAGCTTTTCGGGGGGGCCCGGGGAGACCCAGTACTTC. Protein translation: CASSFSGGPGETQYF.